This T cell receptor (beta chain) was identified during a study of blood T cells in healthy people across ages. CDR1 and CDR2 from the germline V gene are MNHEY and SVGEGT. Trimming left V 8 bases short and J 0 bases short, with 14 bases between. CDR3 size: 15 residues. Together with a sample-barcoded 5' primer, a J-beta primer mix was included in a second PCR lasting roughly 6 to 12 cycles. Researchers report that a template-switch adaptor with 12 random nucleotides tagged each cDNA molecule. TCRdb used MiXCR to reprocess the 5' RACE reads, holding one entry per CDR3 protein. The sample lists around 900,000 distinct CDR3 sequences; 25% to 35% were seen once. This clonotype was detected ten times or more.

The genes are TRBV6-2 or TRBV6-3 and TRBJ2-4, with a tentative D call TRBD2 (6 bases). The sample consisted of blood. The sequence was collected from a woman older than 75 in good health. The CDR3 here is CASGSGDLAKNIQYF. The CDR3 DNA follows: TGTGCCAGCGGGTCGGGGGATTTAGCCAAAAACATTCAGTACTTC.